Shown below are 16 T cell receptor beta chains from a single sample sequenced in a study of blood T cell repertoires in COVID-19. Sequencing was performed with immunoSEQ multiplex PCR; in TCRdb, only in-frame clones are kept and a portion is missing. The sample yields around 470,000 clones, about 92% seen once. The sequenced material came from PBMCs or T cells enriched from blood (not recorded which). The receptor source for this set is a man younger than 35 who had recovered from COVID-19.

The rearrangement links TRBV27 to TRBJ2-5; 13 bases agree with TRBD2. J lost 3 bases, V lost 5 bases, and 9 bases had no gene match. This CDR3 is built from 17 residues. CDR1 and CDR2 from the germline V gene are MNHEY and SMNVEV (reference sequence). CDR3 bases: TGTGCCAGCAGTCCCGTACTAGCGGGAGGGCTGGAAGAGACCCAGTACTTC. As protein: CASSPVLAGGLEETQYF.

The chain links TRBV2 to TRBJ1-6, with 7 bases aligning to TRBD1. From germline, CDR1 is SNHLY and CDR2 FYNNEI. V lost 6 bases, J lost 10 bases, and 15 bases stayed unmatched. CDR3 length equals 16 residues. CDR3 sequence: CASRPEEGQVRSPLHF. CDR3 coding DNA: TGTGCCAGCAGACCCGAAGAAGGACAGGTCCGATCACCCCTCCACTTT.

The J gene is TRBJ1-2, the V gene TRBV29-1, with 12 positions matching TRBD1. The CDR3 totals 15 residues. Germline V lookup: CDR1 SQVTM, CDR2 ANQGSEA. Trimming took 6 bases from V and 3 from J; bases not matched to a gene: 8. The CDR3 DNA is TGCAGCGTACACGGGACAGGGGGCTGGGACTATGGCTACACCTTC. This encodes CSVHGTGGWDYGYTF. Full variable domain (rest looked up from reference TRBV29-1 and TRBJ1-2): SAVISQKPSRDICQRGTSLTIQCQVDSQVTMMFWYRQQPGQSLTLIATANQGSEATYESGFVIDKFPISRPNLTFSTLTVSNMSPEDSSIYLCSVHGTGGWDYGYTFGSGTRLTVV.

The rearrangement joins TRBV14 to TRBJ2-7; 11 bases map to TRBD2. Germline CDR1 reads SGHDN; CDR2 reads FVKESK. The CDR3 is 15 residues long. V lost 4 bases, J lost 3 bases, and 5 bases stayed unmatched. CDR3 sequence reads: CASSRRLAGRYEQYF. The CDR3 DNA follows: TGTGCCAGCAGCCGCAGACTAGCGGGACGCTACGAGCAGTACTTC. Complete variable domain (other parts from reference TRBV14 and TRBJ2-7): EAGVTQFPSHSVIEKGQTVTLRCDPISGHDNLYWYRRVMGKEIKFLLHFVKESKQDESGMPNNRFLAERTGGTYSTLKVQPAELEDSGVYFCASSRRLAGRYEQYFGPGTRLTVT.

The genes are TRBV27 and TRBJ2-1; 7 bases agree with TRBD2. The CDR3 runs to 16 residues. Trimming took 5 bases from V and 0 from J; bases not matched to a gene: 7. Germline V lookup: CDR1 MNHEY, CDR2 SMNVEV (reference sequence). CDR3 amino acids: CASSQWGGSSYNEQFF. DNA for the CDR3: TGTGCCAGCAGTCAATGGGGCGGGAGCTCCTACAATGAGCAGTTCTTC.

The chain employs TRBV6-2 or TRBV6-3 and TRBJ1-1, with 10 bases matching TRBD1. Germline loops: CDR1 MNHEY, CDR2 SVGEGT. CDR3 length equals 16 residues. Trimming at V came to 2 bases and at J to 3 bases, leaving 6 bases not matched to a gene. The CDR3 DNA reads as TGTGCCAGCAGTTACAAGAGAGGGACAGGGGACACTGAAGCTTTCTTT. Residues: CASSYKRGTGDTEAFF.

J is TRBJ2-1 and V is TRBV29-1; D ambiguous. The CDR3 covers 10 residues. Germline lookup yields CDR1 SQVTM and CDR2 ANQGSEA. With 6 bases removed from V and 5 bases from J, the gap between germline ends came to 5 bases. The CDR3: CSVANNEQFF. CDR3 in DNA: TGCAGCGTCGCTAACAATGAGCAGTTCTTC.

The CDR3 sequence: CASSGTGRSPLHF. CDR3 nucleotide sequence: TGTGCCAGCAGTGGGACAGGGAGGTCACCCCTCCACTTT. The chain links TRBV28 to TRBJ1-6; 9 nucleotides match TRBD1. J was trimmed by 10 bases and V by 5 bases; bases with no gene match: 3. The CDR3 length is 13 residues. Germline assignment: CDR1 MDHEN and CDR2 SYDVKM.

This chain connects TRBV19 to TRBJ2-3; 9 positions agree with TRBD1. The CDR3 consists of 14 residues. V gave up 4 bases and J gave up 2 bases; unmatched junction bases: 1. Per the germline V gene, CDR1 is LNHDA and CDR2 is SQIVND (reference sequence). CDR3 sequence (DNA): TGTGCCAGTAGTAGGACAGGGGTCACAGATACGCAGTATTTT. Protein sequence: CASSRTGVTDTQYF.

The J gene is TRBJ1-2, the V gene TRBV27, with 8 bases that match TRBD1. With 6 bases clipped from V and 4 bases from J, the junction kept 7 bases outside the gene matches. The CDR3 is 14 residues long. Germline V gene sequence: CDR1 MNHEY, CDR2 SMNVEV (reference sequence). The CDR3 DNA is TGTGCCAGCAGAGGCTCAGGGGGCGGCTATGGCTACACCTTC. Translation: CASRGSGGGYGYTF.

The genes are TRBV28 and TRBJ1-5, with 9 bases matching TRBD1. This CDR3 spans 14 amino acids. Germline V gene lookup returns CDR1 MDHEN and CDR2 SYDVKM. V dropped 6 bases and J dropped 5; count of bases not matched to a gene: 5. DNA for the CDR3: TGTGCCAGCAGGGCCGGGACAGGGCATCAGCCCCAGCATTTT. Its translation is CASRAGTGHQPQHF.

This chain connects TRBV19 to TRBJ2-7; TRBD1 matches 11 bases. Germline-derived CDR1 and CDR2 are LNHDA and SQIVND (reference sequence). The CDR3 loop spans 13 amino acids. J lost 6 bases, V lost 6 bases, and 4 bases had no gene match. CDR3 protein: CASRDRGLGEQYF. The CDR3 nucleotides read TGTGCCAGTAGGGACAGGGGGCTGGGCGAGCAGTACTTC.

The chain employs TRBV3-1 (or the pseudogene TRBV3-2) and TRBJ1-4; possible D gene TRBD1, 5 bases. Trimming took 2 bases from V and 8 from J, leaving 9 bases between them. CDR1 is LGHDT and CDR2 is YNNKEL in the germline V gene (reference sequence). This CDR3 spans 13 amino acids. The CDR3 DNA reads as TGTGCCAGCAGCCAAAGGAACAGGGAAAAACTGTTTTTT. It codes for CASSQRNREKLFF.

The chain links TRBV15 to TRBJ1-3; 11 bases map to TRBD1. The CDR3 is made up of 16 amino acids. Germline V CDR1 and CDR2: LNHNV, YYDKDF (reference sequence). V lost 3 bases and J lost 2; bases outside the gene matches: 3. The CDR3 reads CATSSGQGAAGNTIYF. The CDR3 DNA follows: TGTGCCACCAGCAGCGGACAGGGGGCTGCTGGAAACACCATATATTTT.

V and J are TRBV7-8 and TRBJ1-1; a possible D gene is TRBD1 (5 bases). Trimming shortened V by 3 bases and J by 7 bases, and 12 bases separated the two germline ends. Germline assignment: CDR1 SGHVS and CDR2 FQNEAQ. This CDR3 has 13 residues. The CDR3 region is CASSFGGRLEAFF. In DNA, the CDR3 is TGTGCCAGCAGCTTCGGGGGACGCCTTGAAGCTTTCTTT.

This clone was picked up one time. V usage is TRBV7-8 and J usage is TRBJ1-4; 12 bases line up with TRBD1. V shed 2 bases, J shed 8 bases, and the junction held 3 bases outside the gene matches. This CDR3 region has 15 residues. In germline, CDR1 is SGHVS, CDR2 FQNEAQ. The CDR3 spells CASSLTGTGGEKLFF. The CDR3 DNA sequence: TGTGCCAGCAGCTTAACCGGGACAGGGGGCGAAAAACTGTTTTTT.